This record concerns one T cell receptor (delta chain) sequence. A far larger clone is a single base away, which makes a read error likely. Other DNA sequences in this sample translate to the same CDR3. TCRdb re-called clones from the RT-PCR reads using CATT. The sample includes roughly 2,000 delta-chain clones, roughly 24% seen only once; the top ten take about 25%. The data were taken from a study of gamma-delta T cells after stem cell transplantation. The receptor was derived from a human donor. It is not recorded whose cells these are; they may come from a transplant donor. The source material was gamma-delta T cells.

The chain's CDR3 is CACDTFVSEGLGGKLIF. CDR3 in DNA: TGTGCCTGTGACACCTTCGTTTCGGAGGGCTTGGGGGGTAAACTCATCTTT. The rearrangement uses TRDV2 and TRDJ1; D might be TRDD3 (6 bases). CDR3 length: 17 amino acids. Germline CDR1 and CDR2: GEAIGNYY and EKD. Trimming took 0 bases from V and 7 from J, leaving 23 bases between them.